Listed here are 17 T cell receptor beta chains from one sample, sequenced in a study of Ad26.COV2.S vaccination and SARS-CoV-2 variants. Treatment meaning: about 20 received Ad26.COV2.S at low or high dose, single or two shots; roughly 5 received placebo; per-sample allocation not given. Sampling occurred on day 63 after the first vaccine or placebo injection. Assay used: immunoSEQ multiplex PCR; TCRdb lists only in-frame clones, some missing. The table has about 350,000 clones, 88% seen once. Sequenced here: peripheral blood, sampled in a trial of Ad26.COV2.S vaccine versus placebo. The receptors were sampled from a person between 18 and 65 years old who received the Ad26.COV2.S COVID-19 vaccine or a placebo.

CDR3 in amino acids: CASSPDRVGINTEAFF. CDR3 coding DNA: TGTGCCAGCAGCCCCGACAGGGTAGGGATAAACACTGAAGCTTTCTTT. The chain recombines TRBV7-3 with TRBJ1-1; 7 bases map to TRBD1. V dropped 5 bases and J dropped 2; count of bases not matched to a gene: 11. The germline V gene has CDR1 SGHTA and CDR2 FQGTGA. This CDR3 is built from 16 residues. The full variable domain, with the rest looked up from reference TRBV7-3 and TRBJ1-1, is GAGVSQTPSNKVTEKGKYVELRCDPISGHTALYWYRQSLGQGPEFLIYFQGTGAADDSGLPNDRFFAVRPEGSVSTLKIQRTERGDSAVYLCASSPDRVGINTEAFFGQGTRLTVV.

The chain uses TRBV10-3 and TRBJ2-1; the D gene is possibly TRBD2 (6 bases). V was clipped by 5 bases and J by 6 bases, with 14 bases between them. Germline CDR1 ENHRY, CDR2 SYGVKD. The length of the CDR3 is 14 residues. The CDR3 nucleotides read TGTGCCATCAGTAAGACCGGCGGGGCCAATGAGCAGTTCTTC. It encodes CAISKTGGANEQFF.

This clone has just one count. The V gene is TRBV5-4, the J gene TRBJ2-1; TRBD2 matches at 8 bases. There are 15 residues in the CDR3. Germline-derived CDR1 and CDR2 are SGHNT and YYREEE (reference sequence). The V and J ends lost 6 bases and 6 bases, in that order; junction bases with no gene match: 11. The CDR3 DNA reads as TGTGCCAGCACCCGGGGGGGTAGTTCGGGCAATGAGCAGTTCTTC. Translation: CASTRGGSSGNEQFF. The full variable domain, rest sourced from reference TRBV5-4 and TRBJ2-1, is ETGVTQSPTHLIKTRGQQVTLRCSSQSGHNTVSWYQQALGQGPQFIFQYYREEENGRGNFPPRFSGLQFPNYSSELNVNALELDDSALYLCASTRGGSSGNEQFFGPGTRLTVL.

The chain links TRBV2 to TRBJ2-3; D is uncertain. The CDR3 runs to 12 residues. V lost 2 bases to trimming and J lost 5 bases, with 5 bases between them. Looked up from germline, CDR1 is SNHLY and CDR2 is FYNNEI. In nucleotides, the CDR3 is TGTGCCAGCAGTGAAAGGGAAGATACGCAGTATTTT. It specifies CASSEREDTQYF.

The CDR3 sequence: CASSWTDSNQPQHF. Here the CDR3 DNA reads TGTGCCAGCAGTTGGACAGATAGCAATCAGCCCCAGCATTTT. The gene calls are TRBV6-6 and TRBJ1-5; D may be TRBD1 (6 bases). The CDR3 is 14 residues long. Trimming took 4 bases from V and 0 from J, leaving 7 bases between them. Germline CDR1 MNHNY, CDR2 SVGAGI (reference sequence).

The rearrangement joins TRBV6-2 or TRBV6-3 to TRBJ2-3; D gene ambiguous. V lost 0 bases, J lost 2 bases, and 6 bases lay in between. Germline CDR1 is MNHEY and CDR2 is SVGEGT. CDR3 length equals 14 residues. CDR3 coding DNA: TGTGCCAGCAGTTACTCGGAGTCCACAGATACGCAGTATTTT. Translation: CASSYSESTDTQYF.

The V gene is TRBV3-1 (or the pseudogene TRBV3-2), the J gene TRBJ2-2; unclear D gene. Trimming cost V 2 bases and J 0 bases, with 16 bases left between them. The CDR3 consists of 18 residues. The germline V gene has CDR1 LGHDT and CDR2 YNNKEL (reference sequence). The CDR3 DNA sequence: TGTGCCAGCAGCCAAACATTTGTGCCAGGCCCGAACACCGGGGAGCTGTTTTTT. Its protein is CASSQTFVPGPNTGELFF.

The chain links TRBV27 to TRBJ2-6; D remains unclear. The germline V gene has CDR1 MNHEY and CDR2 SMNVEV (reference sequence). CDR3 length equals 16 residues. Trimming stripped 2 bases from V and 4 bases from J, with 12 bases between. The CDR3 nucleotides read TGTGCCAGCAGTTTAGGGTGGGGTGCCGGGGCCAACGTCCTGACTTTC. Its translation: CASSLGWGAGANVLTF.

Points on this clone: One end of the junction does not line up with germline, which may come from a read error. The chain carries TRBV6-5 and TRBJ2-7; 10 bases line up with TRBD1. The CDR3 extends over 13 amino acids. Germline CDR1 reads MNHEY; CDR2 reads SVGAGI. The CDR3 DNA is TGTGCCACCTGGGACAGGGGAACCTACGAGCAATACTTC. Amino acids: CATWDRGTYEQYF.

This sequence joins TRBV7-3 and TRBJ2-7; tentative D call: TRBD1 (5 bases). V lost 7 bases and J 1 base, leaving 14 bases between the germline ends. The CDR3 sequence is 14 residues long. Germline CDR1 is SGHTA and CDR2 is FQGTGA. The DNA of the CDR3 is TGTGCCAGCAAGAGGAGTGACAGTTCCTACGAGCAGTACTTC. This sequence encodes CASKRSDSSYEQYF.

The chain carries TRBV4-3 and TRBJ1-6; the D gene is possibly TRBD1 (5 bases). There are 15 residues in the CDR3. V was clipped by 3 bases and J by 5 bases, with 11 bases between them. Germline CDR1 reads LGHNA; CDR2 reads YSLEER. This CDR3 reads CASSQQHRNNSPLHF. The CDR3 DNA sequence: TGCGCCAGCAGCCAGCAACACAGGAATAATTCACCCCTCCACTTT.

V and J are TRBV30 and TRBJ1-2; no firm D call. From germline, CDR1 is GTSNPN and CDR2 SVGIG (reference sequence). CDR3 length equals 13 residues. Deletions cut 2 bases from V and 4 bases from J, with 11 bases between. The CDR3 region is CAWSRRAAYGYTF. In nucleotides, the CDR3 is TGTGCCTGGAGTAGGCGGGCAGCCTATGGCTACACCTTC.

J is TRBJ1-2 and V is TRBV27, with 9 bases lining up with TRBD1. With V trimmed by 5 bases and J by 7 bases, 8 bases remained unmatched. This CDR3 has 14 amino acids. Germline V CDR1 and CDR2: MNHEY, SMNVEV (reference sequence). The DNA for the CDR3 is TGTGCCAGCAGTAGAACCGGGACAGGGTTTGGCTACACCTTC. It specifies CASSRTGTGFGYTF.

The chain recombines TRBV19 with TRBJ1-2; D remains ambiguous. Germline V gene lookup returns CDR1 LNHDA and CDR2 SQIVND (reference sequence). The CDR3 runs to 18 residues. With 4 bases removed from V and 2 bases from J, the gap between germline ends came to 23 bases. CDR3 residues: CASSTLGPSLGTNYGYTF. Here the CDR3 DNA reads TGTGCCAGTAGTACCCTAGGGCCATCTCTGGGAACCAACTATGGCTACACCTTC.

J is TRBJ2-7 and V is TRBV5-1, with TRBD2 matching over 9 bases. The CDR3 covers 15 residues. Germline V gene lookup returns CDR1 SGHRS and CDR2 YFSETQ. V was pared by 0 bases and J by 4 bases, with 5 bases of the junction left unmatched. CDR3 sequence reads: CASSLASSGDYEQYF. CDR3 bases: TGCGCCAGCAGCTTGGCTTCTAGCGGGGATTACGAGCAGTACTTC.

This rearrangement joins TRBV30 to TRBJ2-2; D is ambiguous. Germline V CDR1 and CDR2: GTSNPN, SVGIG (reference sequence). This CDR3 is built from 14 residues. Trimming left V 4 bases short and J 4 bases short, with 13 bases between. CDR3 nucleotides: TGTGCCTGGATGGATGGGTCCGGCACCGGGGAGCTGTTTTTT. Translating it yields CAWMDGSGTGELFF. The variable domain in full, with the rest retrieved from reference TRBV30 and TRBJ2-2, is SQTIHQWPATLVQPVGSPLSLECTVEGTSNPNLYWYRQAAGRGLQLLFYSVGIGQISSEVPQNLSASRPQDRQFILSSKKLLLSDSGFYLCAWMDGSGTGELFFGEGSRLTVL.

The rearrangement joins TRBV24-1 to TRBJ1-2; D is possibly TRBD1 (6 bases). In germline, CDR1 is KGHDR, CDR2 SFDVKD. Trimming left V 3 bases short and J 7 bases short, with 14 bases between. The CDR3 length is 14 residues. CDR3 amino acids: CATSDRQGLGGYTF. Here the CDR3 DNA reads TGTGCCACCAGTGATCGCCAGGGGCTCGGTGGCTACACCTTC.